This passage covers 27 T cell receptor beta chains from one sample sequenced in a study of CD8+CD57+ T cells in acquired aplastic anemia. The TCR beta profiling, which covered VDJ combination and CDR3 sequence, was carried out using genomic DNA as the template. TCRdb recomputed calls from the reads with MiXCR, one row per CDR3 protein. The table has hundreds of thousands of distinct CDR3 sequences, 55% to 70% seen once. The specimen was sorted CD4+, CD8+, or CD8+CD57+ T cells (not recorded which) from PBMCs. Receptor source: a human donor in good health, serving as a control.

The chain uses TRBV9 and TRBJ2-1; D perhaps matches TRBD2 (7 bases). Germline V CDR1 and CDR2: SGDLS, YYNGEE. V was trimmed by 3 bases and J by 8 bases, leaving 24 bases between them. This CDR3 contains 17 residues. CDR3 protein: CASSEGQGRDQPHEQFF. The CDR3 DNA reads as TGTGCCAGCAGCGAGGGCCAGGGGAGGGATCAGCCCCATGAGCAGTTCTTC.

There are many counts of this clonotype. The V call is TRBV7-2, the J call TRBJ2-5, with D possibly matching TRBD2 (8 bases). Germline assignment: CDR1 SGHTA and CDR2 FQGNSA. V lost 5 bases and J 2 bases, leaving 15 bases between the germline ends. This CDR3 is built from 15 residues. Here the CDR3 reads CASSPGGGQQETQYF. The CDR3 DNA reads TGTGCCAGCAGCCCGGGGGGGGGACAGCAAGAGACCCAGTACTTC.

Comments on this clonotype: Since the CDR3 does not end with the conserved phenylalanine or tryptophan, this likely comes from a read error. CDR3 DNA sequence: TGTGCCAGCAGCCCCACAGATACGCAGTATTCT. As protein: CASSPTDTQYS. This chain uses TRBV7-9 with TRBJ2-3; no reliable D call. CDR3 size: 11 residues. Germline V CDR1 and CDR2: SEHNR, FQNEAQ (reference sequence). V lost 5 bases and J lost 2, with 2 bases in between.

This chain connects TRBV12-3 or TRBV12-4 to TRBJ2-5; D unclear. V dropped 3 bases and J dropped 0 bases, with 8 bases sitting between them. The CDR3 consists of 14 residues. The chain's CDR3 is CASSLTAYQETQYF. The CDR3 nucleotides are TGTGCCAGCAGTTTGACGGCGTACCAAGAGACCCAGTACTTC.

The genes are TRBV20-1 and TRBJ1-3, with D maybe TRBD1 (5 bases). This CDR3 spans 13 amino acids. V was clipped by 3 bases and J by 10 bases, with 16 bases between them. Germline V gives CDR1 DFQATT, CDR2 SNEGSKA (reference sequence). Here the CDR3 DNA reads TGCAGTGCTAGGGGGGAAACAGATACGACCATATATTTT. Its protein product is CSARGETDTTIYF.

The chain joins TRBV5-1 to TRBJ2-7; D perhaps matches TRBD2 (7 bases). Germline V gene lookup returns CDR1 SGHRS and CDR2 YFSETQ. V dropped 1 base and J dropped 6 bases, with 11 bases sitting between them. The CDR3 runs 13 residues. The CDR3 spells CASSLIRGAEQYF. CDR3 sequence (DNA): TGCGCCAGCAGCTTGATCCGGGGGGCCGAGCAGTACTTC. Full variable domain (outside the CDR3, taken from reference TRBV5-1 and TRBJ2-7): KAGVTQTPRYLIKTRGQQVTLSCSPISGHRSVSWYQQTPGQGLQFLFEYFSETQRNKGNFPGRFSGRQFSNSRSEMNVSTLELGDSALYLCASSLIRGAEQYFGPGTRLTVT.

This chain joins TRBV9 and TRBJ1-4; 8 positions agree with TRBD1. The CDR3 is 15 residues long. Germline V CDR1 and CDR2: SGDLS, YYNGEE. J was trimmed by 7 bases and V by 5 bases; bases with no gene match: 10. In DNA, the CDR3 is TGTGCCAGCAGGGGACCGACAGGGGATGGTGAAAAACTGTTTTTT. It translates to CASRGPTGDGEKLFF.

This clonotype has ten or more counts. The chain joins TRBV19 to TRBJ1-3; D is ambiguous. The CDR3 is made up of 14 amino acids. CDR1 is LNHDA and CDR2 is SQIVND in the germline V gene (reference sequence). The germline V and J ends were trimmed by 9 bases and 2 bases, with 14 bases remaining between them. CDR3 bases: TGTGCCAGCCCCAACGAAGGCACTGGAAACACCATATATTTT. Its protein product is CASPNEGTGNTIYF.

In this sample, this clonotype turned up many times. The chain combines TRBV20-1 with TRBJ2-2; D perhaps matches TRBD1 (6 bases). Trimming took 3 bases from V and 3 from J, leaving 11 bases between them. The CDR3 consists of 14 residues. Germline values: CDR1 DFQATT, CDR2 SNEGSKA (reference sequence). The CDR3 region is CSASKDRYTGELFF. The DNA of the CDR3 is TGCAGTGCTAGTAAGGACAGATACACCGGGGAGCTGTTTTTT.

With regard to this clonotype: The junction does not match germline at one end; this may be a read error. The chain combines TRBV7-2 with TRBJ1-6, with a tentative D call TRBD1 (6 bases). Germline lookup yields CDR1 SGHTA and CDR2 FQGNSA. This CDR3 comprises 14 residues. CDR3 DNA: TGTGCCAGCAGCTTAGATTCGGGGGGCCTCTACGAGCAGTTT. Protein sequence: CASSLDSGGLYEQF. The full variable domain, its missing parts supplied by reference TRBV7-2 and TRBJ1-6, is GAGVSQSPSNKVTEKGKDVELRCDPISGHTALYWYRQSLGQGLEFLIYFQGNSAPDKSGLPSDRFSAERTGGSVSTLTIQRTQQEDSAVYLCASSLDSGGLYEQFGNGTRLTVT.

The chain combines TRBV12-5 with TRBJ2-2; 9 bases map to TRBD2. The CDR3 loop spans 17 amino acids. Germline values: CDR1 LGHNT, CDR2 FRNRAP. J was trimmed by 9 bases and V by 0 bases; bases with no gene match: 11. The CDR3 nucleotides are TGTGCTAGTGGTTTGGTCCCTAGCGGGATGGTGTCTCGGGAGCTGTTTTTT. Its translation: CASGLVPSGMVSRELFF.

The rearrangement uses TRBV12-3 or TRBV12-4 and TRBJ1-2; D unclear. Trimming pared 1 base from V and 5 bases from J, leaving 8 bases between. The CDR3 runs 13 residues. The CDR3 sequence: CASSLGENYGYTF. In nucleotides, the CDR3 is TGTGCCAGCAGTTTAGGGGAGAATTATGGCTACACCTTC.

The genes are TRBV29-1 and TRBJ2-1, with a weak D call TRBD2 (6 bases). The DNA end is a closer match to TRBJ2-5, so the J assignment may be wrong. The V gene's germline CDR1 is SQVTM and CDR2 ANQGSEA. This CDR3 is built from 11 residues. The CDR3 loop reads CSVAVSGAQYF. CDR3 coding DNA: TGCAGCGTTGCGGTGTCGGGGGCCCAGTACTTC.

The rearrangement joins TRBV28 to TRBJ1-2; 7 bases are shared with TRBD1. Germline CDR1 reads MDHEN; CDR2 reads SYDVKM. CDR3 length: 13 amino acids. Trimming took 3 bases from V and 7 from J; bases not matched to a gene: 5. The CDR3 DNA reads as TGTGCCAGCAGTTTTCAGGGGGGGGTTGGCTACACCTTC. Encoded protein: CASSFQGGVGYTF.

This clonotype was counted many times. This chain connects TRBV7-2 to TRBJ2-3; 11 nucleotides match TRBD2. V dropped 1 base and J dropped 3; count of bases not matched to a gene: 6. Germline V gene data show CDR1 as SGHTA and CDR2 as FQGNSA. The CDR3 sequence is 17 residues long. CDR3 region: CASSLDGSGGATDTQYF. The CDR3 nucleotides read TGTGCCAGCAGCTTAGATGGTAGCGGGGGGGCAACAGATACGCAGTATTTT. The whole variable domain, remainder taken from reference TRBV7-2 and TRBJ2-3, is GAGVSQSPSNKVTEKGKDVELRCDPISGHTALYWYRQSLGQGLEFLIYFQGNSAPDKSGLPSDRFSAERTGGSVSTLTIQRTQQEDSAVYLCASSLDGSGGATDTQYFGPGTRLTVL.

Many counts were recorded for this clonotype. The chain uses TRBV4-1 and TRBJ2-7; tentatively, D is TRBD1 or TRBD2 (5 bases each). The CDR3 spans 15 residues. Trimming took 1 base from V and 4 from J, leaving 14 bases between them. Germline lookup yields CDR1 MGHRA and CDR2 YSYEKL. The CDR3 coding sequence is TGCGCCAGCAGCCAAGTATGGGGGTCTCAGTACGAGCAGTACTTC. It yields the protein CASSQVWGSQYEQYF.

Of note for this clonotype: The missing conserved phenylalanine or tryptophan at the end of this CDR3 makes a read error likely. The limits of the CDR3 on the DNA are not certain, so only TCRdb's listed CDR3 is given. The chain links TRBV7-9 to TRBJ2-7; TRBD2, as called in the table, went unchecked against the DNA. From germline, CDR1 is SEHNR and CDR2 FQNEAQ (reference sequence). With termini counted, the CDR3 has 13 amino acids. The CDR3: CASSTGTSSDTQY.

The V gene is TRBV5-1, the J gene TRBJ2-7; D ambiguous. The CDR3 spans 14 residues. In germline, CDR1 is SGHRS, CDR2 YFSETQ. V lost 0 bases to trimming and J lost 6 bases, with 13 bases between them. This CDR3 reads CASSLAMLLTEQYF. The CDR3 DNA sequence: TGCGCCAGCAGCTTGGCCATGTTGCTTACCGAGCAGTACTTC.

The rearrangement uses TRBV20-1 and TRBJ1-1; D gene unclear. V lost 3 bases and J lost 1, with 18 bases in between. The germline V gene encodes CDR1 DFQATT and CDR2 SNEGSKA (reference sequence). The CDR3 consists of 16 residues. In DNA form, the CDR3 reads TGCAGTGCTAGGCTGGGTGAGGACGGGAGGAACACTGAAGCTTTCTTT. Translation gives CSARLGEDGRNTEAFF.

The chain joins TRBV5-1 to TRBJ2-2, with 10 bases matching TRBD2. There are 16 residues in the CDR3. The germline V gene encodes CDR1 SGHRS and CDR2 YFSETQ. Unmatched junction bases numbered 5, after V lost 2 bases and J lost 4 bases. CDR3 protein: CASSLGPSGSTGELFF. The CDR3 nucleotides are TGCGCCAGCAGCTTAGGGCCTAGCGGGAGCACCGGGGAGCTGTTTTTT.

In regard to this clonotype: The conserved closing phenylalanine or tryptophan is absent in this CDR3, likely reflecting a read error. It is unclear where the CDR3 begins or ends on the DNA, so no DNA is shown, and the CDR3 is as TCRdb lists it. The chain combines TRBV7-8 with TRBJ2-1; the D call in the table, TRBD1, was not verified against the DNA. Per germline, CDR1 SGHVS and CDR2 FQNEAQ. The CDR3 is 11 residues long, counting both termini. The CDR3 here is CASSLVSGGGE.

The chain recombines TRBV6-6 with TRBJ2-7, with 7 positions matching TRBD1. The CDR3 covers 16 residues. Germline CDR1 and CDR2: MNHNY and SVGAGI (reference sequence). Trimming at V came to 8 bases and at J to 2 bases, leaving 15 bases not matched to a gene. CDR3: CASLPTTRQGTYEQYF. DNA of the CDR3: TGTGCCAGCCTACCTACTACTCGACAGGGAACCTACGAGCAGTACTTC.

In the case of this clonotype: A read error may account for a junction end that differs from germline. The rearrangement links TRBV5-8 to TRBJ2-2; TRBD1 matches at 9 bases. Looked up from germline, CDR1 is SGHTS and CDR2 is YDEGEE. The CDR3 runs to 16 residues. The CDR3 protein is CASSMGQGTNTGELFF. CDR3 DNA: TGTGCTAGCAGCATGGGACAGGGAACGAACACCGGGGAGCTGTTTTTT.

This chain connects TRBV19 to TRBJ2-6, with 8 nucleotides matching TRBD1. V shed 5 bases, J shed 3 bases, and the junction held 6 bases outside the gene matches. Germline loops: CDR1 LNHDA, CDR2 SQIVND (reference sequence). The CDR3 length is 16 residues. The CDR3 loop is CASSDRGILGANVLTF. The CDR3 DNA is TGTGCCAGTAGTGACAGGGGTATCCTTGGGGCCAACGTCCTGACTTTC.

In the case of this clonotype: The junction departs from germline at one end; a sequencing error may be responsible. DNA of the CDR3: TGTGCCATCAGCGCAGTGTTCGACTATAATTCGCCCCACCACTTT. Translating gives CAISAVFDYNSPHHF. The rearrangement uses TRBV10-3 and TRBJ1-5; no reliable D call. From germline, CDR1 is ENHRY and CDR2 SYGVKD. The CDR3 loop spans 15 amino acids.

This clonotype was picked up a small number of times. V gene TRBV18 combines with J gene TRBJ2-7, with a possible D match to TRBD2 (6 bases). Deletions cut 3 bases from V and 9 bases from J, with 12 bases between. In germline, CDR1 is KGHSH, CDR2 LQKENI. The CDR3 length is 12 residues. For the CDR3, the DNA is TGTGCCAGCTCACCGGGGCAGGGAGGGCAGTACTTC. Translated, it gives CASSPGQGGQYF.

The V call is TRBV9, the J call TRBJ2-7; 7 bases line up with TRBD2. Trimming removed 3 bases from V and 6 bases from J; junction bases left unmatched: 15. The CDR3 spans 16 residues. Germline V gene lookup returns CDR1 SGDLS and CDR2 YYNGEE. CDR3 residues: CASSANKRGDLAEQYF. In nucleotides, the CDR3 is TGTGCCAGCAGCGCCAACAAACGGGGGGACCTTGCCGAGCAGTACTTC.